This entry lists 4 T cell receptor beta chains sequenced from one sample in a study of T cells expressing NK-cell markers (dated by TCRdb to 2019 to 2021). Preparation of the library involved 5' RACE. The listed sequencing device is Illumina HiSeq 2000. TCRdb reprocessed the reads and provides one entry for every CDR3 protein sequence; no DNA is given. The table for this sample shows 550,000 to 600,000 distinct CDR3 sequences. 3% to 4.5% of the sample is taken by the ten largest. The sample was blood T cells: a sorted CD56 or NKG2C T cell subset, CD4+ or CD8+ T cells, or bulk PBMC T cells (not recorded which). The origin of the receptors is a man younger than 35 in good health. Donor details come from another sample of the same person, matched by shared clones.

CDR3 sequence: CSAGGERLYYNEQFF. The gene calls are TRBV20-1 and TRBJ2-1; with no DNA, the TCRdb D assignment of TRBD2 cannot be verified. The CDR3 contains 15 residues. Germline CDR1 DFQATT, CDR2 SNEGSKA (reference sequence).

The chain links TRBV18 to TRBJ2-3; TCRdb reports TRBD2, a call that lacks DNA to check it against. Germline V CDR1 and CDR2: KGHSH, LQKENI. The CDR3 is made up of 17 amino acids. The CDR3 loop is CASSPPGLAMSPDTQYF. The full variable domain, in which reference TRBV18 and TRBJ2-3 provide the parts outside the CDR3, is NAGVMQNPRHLVRRRGQEARLRCSPMKGHSHVYWYRQLPEEGLKFMVYLQKENIIDESGMPKERFSAEFPKEGPSILRIQQVVRGDSAAYFCASSPPGLAMSPDTQYFGPGTRLTVL.

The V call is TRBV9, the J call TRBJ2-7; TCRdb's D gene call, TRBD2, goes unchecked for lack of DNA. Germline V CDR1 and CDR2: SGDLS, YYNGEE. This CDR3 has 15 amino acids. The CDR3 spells CASSVEPSGSYEQYF. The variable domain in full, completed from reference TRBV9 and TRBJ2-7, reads DSGVTQTPKHLITATGQRVTLRCSPRSGDLSVYWYQQSLDQGLQFLIQYYNGEERAKGNILERFSAQQFPDLHSELNLSSLELGDSALYFCASSVEPSGSYEQYFGPGTRLTVT.

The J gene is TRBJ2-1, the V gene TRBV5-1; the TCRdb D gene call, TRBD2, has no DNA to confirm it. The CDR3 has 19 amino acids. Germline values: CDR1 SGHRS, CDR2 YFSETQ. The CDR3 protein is CASSTTGTSGRNMNNEQFF. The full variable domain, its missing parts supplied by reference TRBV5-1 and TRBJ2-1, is KAGVTQTPRYLIKTRGQQVTLSCSPISGHRSVSWYQQTPGQGLQFLFEYFSETQRNKGNFPGRFSGRQFSNSRSEMNVSTLELGDSALYLCASSTTGTSGRNMNNEQFFGPGTRLTVL.